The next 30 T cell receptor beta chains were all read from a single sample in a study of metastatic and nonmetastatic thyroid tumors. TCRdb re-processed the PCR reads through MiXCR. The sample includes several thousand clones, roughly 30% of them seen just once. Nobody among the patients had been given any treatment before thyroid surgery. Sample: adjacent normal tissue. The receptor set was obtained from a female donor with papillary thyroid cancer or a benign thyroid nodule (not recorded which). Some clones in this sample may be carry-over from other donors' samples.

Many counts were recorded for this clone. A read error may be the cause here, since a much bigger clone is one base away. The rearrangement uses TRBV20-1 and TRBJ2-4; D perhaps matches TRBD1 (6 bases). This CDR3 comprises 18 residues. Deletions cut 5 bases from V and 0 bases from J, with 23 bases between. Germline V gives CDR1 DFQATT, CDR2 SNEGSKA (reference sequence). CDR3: CSAGAPENRALAKNIQYF. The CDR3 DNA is TGCAGTGCTGGAGCCCCCGAAAACAGGGCGCTAGCCAAAAACATTCAGTACTTC.

DNA of the CDR3: TGTGCCAGCAGCTTGCGGTCGGGACAGCATGAAAAACTGTTTTTT. It is translated as CASSLRSGQHEKLFF. The chain uses TRBV7-9 and TRBJ1-4; the match to TRBD1 covers 7 bases. The CDR3 covers 15 residues. Germline V gene data show CDR1 as SEHNR and CDR2 as FQNEAQ (reference sequence). V lost 3 bases to trimming and J lost 6 bases; unmatched junction nucleotides: 7.

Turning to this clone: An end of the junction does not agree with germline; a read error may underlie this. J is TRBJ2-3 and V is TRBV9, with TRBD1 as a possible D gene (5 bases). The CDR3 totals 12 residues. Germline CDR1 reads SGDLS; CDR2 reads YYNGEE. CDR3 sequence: CASRGLGDTRYF. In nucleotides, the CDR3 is TGTGCCAGCAGGGGGCTAGGGGATACGCGGTATTTT.

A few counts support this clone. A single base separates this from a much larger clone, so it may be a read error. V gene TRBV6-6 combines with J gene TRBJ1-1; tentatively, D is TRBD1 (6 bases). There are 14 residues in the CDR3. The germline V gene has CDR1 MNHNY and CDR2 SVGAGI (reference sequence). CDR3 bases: TGTGCCAGCAGTTACGGGGGCACTCGGACTGAAGCTTTATTT. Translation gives CASSYGGTRTEALF.

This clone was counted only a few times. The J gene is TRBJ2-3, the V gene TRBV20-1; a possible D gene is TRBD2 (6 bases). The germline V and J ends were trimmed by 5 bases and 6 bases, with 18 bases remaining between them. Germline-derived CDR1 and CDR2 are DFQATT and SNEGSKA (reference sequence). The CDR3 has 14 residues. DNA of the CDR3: TGCAGTGCTTCCACTAGCTTTATTTGGGATACGCAGTATTTT. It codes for CSASTSFIWDTQYF.

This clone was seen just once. In DNA, the CDR3 is TGTGCCAGCTCTCAGGGACAGGGGCGAAATGAAAAACTGTTTTTT. It codes for CASSQGQGRNEKLFF. The chain employs TRBV18 and TRBJ1-4, with 10 bases aligning to TRBD1. There are 15 residues in the CDR3. From germline, CDR1 is KGHSH and CDR2 LQKENI. The ends lost 6 bases at V and 5 bases at J; junction bases unmatched: 6.

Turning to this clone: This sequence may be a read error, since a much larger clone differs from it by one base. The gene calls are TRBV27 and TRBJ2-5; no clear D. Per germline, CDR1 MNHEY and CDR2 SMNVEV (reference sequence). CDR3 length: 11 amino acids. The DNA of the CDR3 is TGTGCCAGCAGTTTAGGAGAGAACCAGTACTTC. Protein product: CASSLGENQYF.

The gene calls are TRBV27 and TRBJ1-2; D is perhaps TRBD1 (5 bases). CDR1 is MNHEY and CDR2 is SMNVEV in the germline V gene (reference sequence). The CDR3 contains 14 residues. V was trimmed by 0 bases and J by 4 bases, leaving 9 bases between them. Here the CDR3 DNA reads TGTGCCAGCAGTTTATCGGTGCAGGGCTATGGCTACACCTTC. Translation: CASSLSVQGYGYTF.

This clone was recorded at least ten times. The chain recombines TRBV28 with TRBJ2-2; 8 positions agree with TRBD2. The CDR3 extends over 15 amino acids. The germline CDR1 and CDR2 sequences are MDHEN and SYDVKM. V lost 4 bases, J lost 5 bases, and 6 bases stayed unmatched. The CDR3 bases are TGTGCCAGCAGTTCCCACGGGGGGGGGACCGGGGAGCTGTTTTTT. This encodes CASSSHGGGTGELFF.

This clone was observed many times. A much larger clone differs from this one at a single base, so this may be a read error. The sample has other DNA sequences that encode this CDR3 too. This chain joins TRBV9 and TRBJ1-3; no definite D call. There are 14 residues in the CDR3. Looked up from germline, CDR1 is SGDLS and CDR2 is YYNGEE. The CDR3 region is CTSSVGSSGNTIYF. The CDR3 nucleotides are TGTACCAGCAGCGTCGGCAGCTCTGGAAACACCATATATTTT. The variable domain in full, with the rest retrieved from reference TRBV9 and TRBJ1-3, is DSGVTQTPKHLITATGQRVTLRCSPRSGDLSVYWYQQSLDQGLQFLIQYYNGEERAKGNILERFSAQQFPDLHSELNLSSLELGDSALYFCTSSVGSSGNTIYFGEGSWLTVV.

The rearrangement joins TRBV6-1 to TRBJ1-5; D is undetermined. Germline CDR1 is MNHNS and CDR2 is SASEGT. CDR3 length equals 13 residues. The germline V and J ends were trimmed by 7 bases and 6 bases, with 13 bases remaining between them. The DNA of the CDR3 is TGTGCCAGCAATATCATAAGGGCTCAGCCCCAGCATTTT. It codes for CASNIIRAQPQHF.

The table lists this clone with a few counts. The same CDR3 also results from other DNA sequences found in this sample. The CDR3 spells CASSSPGQQETQYF. The CDR3 DNA follows: TGTGCCAGCAGTTCACCGGGACAGCAAGAGACCCAGTACTTC. The chain has TRBV28 and TRBJ2-5; 7 bases fit TRBD1. V lost 4 bases to trimming and J lost 2 bases; unmatched junction nucleotides: 4. In germline, CDR1 is MDHEN, CDR2 SYDVKM. The CDR3 contains 14 residues.

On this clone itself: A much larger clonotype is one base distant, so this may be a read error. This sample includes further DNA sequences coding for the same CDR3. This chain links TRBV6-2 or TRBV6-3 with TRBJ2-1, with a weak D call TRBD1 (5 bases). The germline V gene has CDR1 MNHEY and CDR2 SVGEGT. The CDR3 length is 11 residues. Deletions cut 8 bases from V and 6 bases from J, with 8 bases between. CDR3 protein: CASQGSNEQFF. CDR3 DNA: TGTGCCAGCCAGGGTAGCAATGAGCAGTTCTTC.

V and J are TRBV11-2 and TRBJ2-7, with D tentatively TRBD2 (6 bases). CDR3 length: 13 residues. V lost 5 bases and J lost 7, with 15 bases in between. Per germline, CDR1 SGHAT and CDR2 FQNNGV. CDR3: CASSRGDFGEQYF. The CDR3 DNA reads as TGTGCCAGCAGCCGCGGGGATTTTGGAGAGCAGTACTTC.

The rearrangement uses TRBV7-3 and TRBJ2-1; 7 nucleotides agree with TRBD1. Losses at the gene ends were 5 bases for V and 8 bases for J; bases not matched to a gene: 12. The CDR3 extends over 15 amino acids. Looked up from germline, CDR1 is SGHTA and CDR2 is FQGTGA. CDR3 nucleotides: TGTGCCAGCAGCGAACTACAGGGGTTTGCGGATGAGCAGTTCTTC. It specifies CASSELQGFADEQFF.

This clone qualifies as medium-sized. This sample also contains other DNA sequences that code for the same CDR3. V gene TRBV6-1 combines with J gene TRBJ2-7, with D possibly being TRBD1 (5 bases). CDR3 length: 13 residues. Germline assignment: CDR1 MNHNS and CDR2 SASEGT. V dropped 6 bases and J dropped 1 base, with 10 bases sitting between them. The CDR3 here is CASRRTKSYEQYF. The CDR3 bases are TGTGCCAGCAGAAGGACAAAGTCCTACGAGCAGTACTTC.

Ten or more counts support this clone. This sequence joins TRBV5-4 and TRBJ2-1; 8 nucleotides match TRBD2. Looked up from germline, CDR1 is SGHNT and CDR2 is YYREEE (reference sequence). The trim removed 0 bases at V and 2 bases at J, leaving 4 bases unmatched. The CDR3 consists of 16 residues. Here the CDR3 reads CASSLDGSGAYNEQFF. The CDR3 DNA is TGTGCCAGCAGCTTGGATGGTAGCGGGGCCTACAATGAGCAGTTCTTC.

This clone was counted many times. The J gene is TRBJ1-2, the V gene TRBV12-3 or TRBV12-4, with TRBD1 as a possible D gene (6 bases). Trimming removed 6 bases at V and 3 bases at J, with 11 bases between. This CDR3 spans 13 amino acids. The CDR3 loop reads CASSRDIHYGYTF. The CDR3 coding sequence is TGTGCCAGCAGCCGGGACATTCACTATGGCTACACCTTC.

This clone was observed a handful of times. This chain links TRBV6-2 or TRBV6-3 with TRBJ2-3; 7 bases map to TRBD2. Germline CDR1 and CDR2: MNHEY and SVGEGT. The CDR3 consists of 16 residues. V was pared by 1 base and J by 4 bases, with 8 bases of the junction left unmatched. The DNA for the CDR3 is TGTGCCAGCAGTTACTTGGCGGGAGATCGTGCAGATACGCAGTATTTT. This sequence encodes CASSYLAGDRADTQYF.

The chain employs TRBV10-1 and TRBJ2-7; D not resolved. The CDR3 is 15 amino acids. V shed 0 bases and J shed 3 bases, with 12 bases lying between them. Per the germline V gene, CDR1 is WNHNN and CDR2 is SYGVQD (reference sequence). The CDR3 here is CASSESNYPVYEQYF. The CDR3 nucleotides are TGCGCCAGCAGTGAGTCGAACTATCCCGTCTACGAGCAGTACTTC.

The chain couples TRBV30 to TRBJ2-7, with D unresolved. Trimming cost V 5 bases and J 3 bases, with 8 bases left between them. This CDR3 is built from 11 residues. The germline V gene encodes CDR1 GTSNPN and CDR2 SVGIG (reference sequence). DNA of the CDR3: TGTGCCTGGGGTCCCCTCTACGAGCAGTACTTC. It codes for CAWGPLYEQYF.

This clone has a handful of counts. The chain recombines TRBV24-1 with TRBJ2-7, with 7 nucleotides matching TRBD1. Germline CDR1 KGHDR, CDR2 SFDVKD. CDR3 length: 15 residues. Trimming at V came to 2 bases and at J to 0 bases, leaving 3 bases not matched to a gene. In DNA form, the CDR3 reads TGTGCCACCAGTGATTGGGACAGCCCCTCCTACGAGCAGTACTTC. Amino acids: CATSDWDSPSYEQYF.

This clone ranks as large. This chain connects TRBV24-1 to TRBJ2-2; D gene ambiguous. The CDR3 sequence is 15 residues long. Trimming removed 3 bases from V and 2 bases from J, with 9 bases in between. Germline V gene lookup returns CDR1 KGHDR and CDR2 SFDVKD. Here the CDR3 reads CATSDSVTNTGELFF. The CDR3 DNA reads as TGTGCCACCAGTGATAGTGTCACCAACACCGGGGAGCTGTTTTTT.

CDR3 in DNA: TGTGCCAGCAGCGTAGCTCCCCTCGGGGCCAACGTCCTGACTTTC. Amino acids: CASSVAPLGANVLTF. The gene calls are TRBV9 and TRBJ2-6; D gene unclear. Germline-derived CDR1 and CDR2 are SGDLS and YYNGEE. V was clipped by 0 bases and J by 4 bases, with 8 bases between them. The CDR3 is 15 amino acids.

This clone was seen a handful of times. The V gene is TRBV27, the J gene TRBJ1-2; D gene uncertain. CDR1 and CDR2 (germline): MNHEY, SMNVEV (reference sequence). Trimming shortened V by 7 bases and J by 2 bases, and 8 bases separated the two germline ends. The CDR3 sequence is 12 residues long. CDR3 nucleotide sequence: TGTGCCAGCATAGGAGGGAACTATGGCTACACCTTC. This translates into CASIGGNYGYTF.

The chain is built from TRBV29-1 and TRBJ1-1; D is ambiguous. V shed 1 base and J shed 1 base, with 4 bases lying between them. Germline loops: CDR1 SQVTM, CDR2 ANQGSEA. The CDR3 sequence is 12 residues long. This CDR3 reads CSVEGPNTEAFF. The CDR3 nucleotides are TGCAGCGTTGAAGGGCCGAACACTGAAGCTTTCTTT.

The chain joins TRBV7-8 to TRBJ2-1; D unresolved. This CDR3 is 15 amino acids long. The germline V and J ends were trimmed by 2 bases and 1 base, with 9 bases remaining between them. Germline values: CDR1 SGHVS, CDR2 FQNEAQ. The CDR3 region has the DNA TGTGCCAGCAGCTTATCTGCAGTGTCCTACAATGAGCAGTTCTTC. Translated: CASSLSAVSYNEQFF. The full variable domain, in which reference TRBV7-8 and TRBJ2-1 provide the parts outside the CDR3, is GAGVSQSPRYKVAKRGQDVALRCDPISGHVSLFWYQQALGQGPEFLTYFQNEAQLDKSGLPSDRFFAERPEGSVSTLKIQRTQQEDSAVYLCASSLSAVSYNEQFFGPGTRLTVL.

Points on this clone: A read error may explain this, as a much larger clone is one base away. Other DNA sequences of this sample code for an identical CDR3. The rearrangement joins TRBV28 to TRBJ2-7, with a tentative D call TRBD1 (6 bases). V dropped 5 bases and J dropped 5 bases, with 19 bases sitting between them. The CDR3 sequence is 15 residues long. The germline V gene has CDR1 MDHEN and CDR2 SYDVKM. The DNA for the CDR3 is TGTGCCAGCAGTGCACCCGGCACAGGGCCTGACGAGCAGTACTTC. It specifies CASSAPGTGPDEQYF.

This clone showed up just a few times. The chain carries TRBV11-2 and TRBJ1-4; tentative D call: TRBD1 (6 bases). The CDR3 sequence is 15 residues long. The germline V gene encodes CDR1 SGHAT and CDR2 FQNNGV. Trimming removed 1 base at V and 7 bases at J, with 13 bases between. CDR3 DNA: TGTGCCAGCAGCTTAGTAGGGGGAATGGGTGAAAAACTGTTTTTT. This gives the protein CASSLVGGMGEKLFF.

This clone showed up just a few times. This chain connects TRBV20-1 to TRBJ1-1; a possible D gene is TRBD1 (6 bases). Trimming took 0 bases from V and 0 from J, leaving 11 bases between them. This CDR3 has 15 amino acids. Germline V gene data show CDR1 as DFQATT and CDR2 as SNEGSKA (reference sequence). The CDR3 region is CSARDGTSLNTEAFF. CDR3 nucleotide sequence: TGCAGTGCTAGAGACGGGACAAGCCTGAACACTGAAGCTTTCTTT.